A single sample gave rise to the 22 T cell receptor beta chains below, sequenced in a study of T cell responses to AZD1222 COVID-19 vaccine. Sequenced by immunoSEQ multiplex PCR; TCRdb stores in-frame clones only, minus some. The repertoire consists of around 140,000 clones, with about 92% occurring once and the leading ten covering roughly 1.5%. This specimen was peripheral blood, taken 28 days after the second AZD1222 dose. The receptors were sampled from an adult who received the AZD1222 COVID-19 vaccine.

The chain combines TRBV14 with TRBJ2-7, with 7 nucleotides matching TRBD1. V shed 1 base and J 6 bases; nucleotides not matched to a gene: 3. The CDR3 sequence is 13 residues long. Germline V gene sequence: CDR1 SGHDN, CDR2 FVKESK. CDR3 amino acids: CASSQGQGSEQYF. CDR3 DNA: TGTGCCAGCAGCCAAGGACAGGGTAGCGAGCAGTACTTC.

The chain carries TRBV6-6 and TRBJ1-1; 7 nucleotides agree with TRBD1. CDR3 length equals 16 residues. Unmatched junction bases numbered 8, after V lost 4 bases and J lost 0 bases. Germline CDR1 MNHNY, CDR2 SVGAGI (reference sequence). CDR3 in amino acids: CASSSWTGSMNTEAFF. CDR3 nucleotide sequence: TGTGCCAGCAGTTCATGGACAGGCTCAATGAACACTGAAGCTTTCTTT.

This clone has a single count. Germline is not matched at one junction end, which may reflect a read error. The V call is TRBV18, the J call TRBJ2-1, with a tentative D call TRBD2 (8 bases). Germline assignment: CDR1 KGHSH and CDR2 LQKENI. The CDR3 consists of 14 residues. In DNA form, the CDR3 reads TGTGCCAGCTCCACGGGGGGGACAGCCGGCTTTCCTATCTTC. Its protein product is CASSTGGTAGFPIF.

V usage is TRBV27 and J usage is TRBJ1-1; D uncertain. Trimming removed 5 bases from V and 0 bases from J, with 19 bases in between. Germline CDR1 and CDR2: MNHEY and SMNVEV (reference sequence). This CDR3 has 17 amino acids. The CDR3 region has the DNA TGTGCCAGCAGTGCCGGGAGCACAAAGGCGCTGAACACTGAAGCTTTCTTT. Encoded protein: CASSAGSTKALNTEAFF.

This clone was counted once. This chain connects TRBV6-1 to TRBJ1-5; possibly TRBD1 for D (6 bases). Trimming took 0 bases from V and 5 from J, leaving 11 bases between them. The CDR3 spans 15 residues. The germline V gene has CDR1 MNHNS and CDR2 SASEGT. Here the CDR3 reads CASSEAWTAHQPQHF. The CDR3 region has the DNA TGTGCCAGCAGTGAAGCCTGGACAGCCCATCAGCCCCAGCATTTT.

V and J are TRBV3-1 (or the pseudogene TRBV3-2) and TRBJ2-1, with D unclear. This CDR3 region has 18 residues. Germline V gene sequence: CDR1 LGHDT, CDR2 YNNKEL (reference sequence). V was clipped by 0 bases and J by 0 bases, with 15 bases between them. The CDR3 region is CASSQEVYNESSYNEQFF. The CDR3 DNA reads TGTGCCAGCAGCCAAGAAGTTTATAACGAAAGCTCCTACAATGAGCAGTTCTTC.

This clone has only a few counts. The genes are TRBV6-5 and TRBJ1-1; D is unresolved. The CDR3 spans 15 residues. CDR1 and CDR2 (germline): MNHEY, SVGAGI. Between the trimmed V and J ends, which lost 1 base and 3 bases, there was a span of 12 bases. The CDR3: CASSYWSTEDTEAFF. The CDR3 nucleotides read TGTGCCAGCAGTTACTGGTCAACAGAGGACACTGAAGCTTTCTTT.

The V gene is TRBV21-1, the J gene TRBJ1-4. TRBV21-1 is assigned pseudogene status. This CDR3 is 15 amino acids long. The CDR3 nucleotides are TGTGCCAGCAGCAAAGCGGGGTGGGCTAATGAAAAACTGTTTTTT. This codes for CASSKAGWANEKLFF.

The chain carries TRBV27 and TRBJ1-6, with D perhaps TRBD1 (5 bases). V was shortened by 6 bases and J by 1 base, with 19 bases between the two germline ends. The CDR3 spans 18 residues. The germline gives CDR1 MNHEY, CDR2 SMNVEV (reference sequence). The CDR3: CASSQTRDPRSYNSPLHF. The CDR3 bases are TGTGCCAGCAGCCAAACCAGGGATCCGCGTTCCTATAATTCACCCCTCCACTTT.

The chain recombines TRBV27 with TRBJ2-7; possible D gene TRBD2, 5 bases. The CDR3 consists of 13 residues. Trimming took off 4 bases at V and 0 bases at J, with 7 bases between the two ends. Germline V gene lookup returns CDR1 MNHEY and CDR2 SMNVEV (reference sequence). This CDR3 reads CASSSRDSYEQYF. CDR3 bases: TGTGCCAGCAGTTCCCGGGACTCCTACGAGCAGTACTTC.

The chain carries TRBV6-6 and TRBJ1-4; the D gene is possibly TRBD1 (6 bases). Trimming shortened V by 11 bases and J by 7 bases, and 20 bases separated the two germline ends. This CDR3 contains 14 residues. Germline CDR1 and CDR2: MNHNY and SVGAGI (reference sequence). The CDR3 bases are TGTGCCTCGTCCAGGGGCAGGGTTGGTGAAAAACTGTTTTTT. This codes for CASSRGRVGEKLFF.

The gene calls are TRBV4-3 and TRBJ1-1, with no clear D. Per germline, CDR1 LGHNA and CDR2 YSLEER. The ends were cut back, 5 bases at V and 4 bases at J, with 5 bases in the middle. The CDR3 extends over 11 amino acids. The CDR3 is CASSSFTEAFF. The CDR3, as DNA: TGCGCCAGCAGCTCCTTCACTGAAGCTTTCTTT.

CDR3 coding DNA: TGTGCCAGCTCACCAGACAGGGGCCCGCGGGATTCACCCCTCCACTTT. Protein product: CASSPDRGPRDSPLHF. This chain joins TRBV18 and TRBJ1-6; the match to TRBD1 covers 8 bases. Germline V CDR1 and CDR2: KGHSH, LQKENI. With V trimmed by 2 bases and J by 8 bases, 8 bases remained unmatched. The CDR3 covers 16 residues.

The chain is built from TRBV10-3 and TRBJ1-5; the D gene is possibly TRBD1 (5 bases). The CDR3 has 14 amino acids. V lost 6 bases, J lost 6 bases, and 15 bases lay in between. Per the germline V gene, CDR1 is ENHRY and CDR2 is SYGVKD. The CDR3: CAIRAGGLGQPQHF. CDR3 in DNA: TGTGCCATCAGGGCCGGGGGTCTCGGTCAGCCCCAGCATTTT.

The chain joins TRBV11-3 to TRBJ1-1, with TRBD1 identical over 8 bases. Per the germline V gene, CDR1 is SGHNT and CDR2 is YENEEA. V lost 4 bases to trimming and J lost 5 bases; unmatched junction nucleotides: 6. The CDR3 runs to 14 residues. CDR3: CASSSPGGVTEAFF. Here the CDR3 DNA reads TGTGCCAGCAGCTCCCCAGGGGGCGTAACTGAAGCTTTCTTT.

This clone was seen only a few times. The J gene is TRBJ1-6, the V gene TRBV30; 12 nucleotides line up with TRBD1. The trim removed 5 bases at V and 2 bases at J, leaving 1 base unmatched. The germline gives CDR1 GTSNPN, CDR2 SVGIG (reference sequence). The CDR3 is 15 residues long. The CDR3 spells CAWGTGGPYNSPLHF. The CDR3 DNA follows: TGTGCCTGGGGGACAGGGGGCCCCTATAATTCACCCCTCCACTTT.

The chain recombines TRBV6-2 or TRBV6-3 with TRBJ2-1, with no clear D. The V end was cut by 4 bases, the J end by 3 bases, with 7 bases between. This CDR3 contains 13 residues. The germline CDR1 and CDR2 sequences are MNHEY and SVGEGT. CDR3 sequence reads: CASSSRVYNEQFF. The CDR3 DNA reads TGTGCCAGCAGTTCCCGGGTCTACAATGAGCAGTTCTTC.

This clone was observed a handful of times. The V and J genes are TRBV7-2 and TRBJ1-1; TRBD1 matches at 9 bases. The junction had 6 bases not matched to a gene; V was cut back by 7 bases and J by 0 bases. The CDR3 is 15 residues long. Germline V lookup: CDR1 SGHTA, CDR2 FQGNSA. CDR3 nucleotide sequence: TGTGCCAGCAATACGGGACAGGGCTTGAACACTGAAGCTTTCTTT. Encoded protein: CASNTGQGLNTEAFF.

This sequence joins TRBV27 and TRBJ1-5; D is unclear. Trimming removed 5 bases at V and 0 bases at J, with 11 bases between. There are 15 residues in the CDR3. CDR1 MNHEY and CDR2 SMNVEV come from the germline V gene (reference sequence). The CDR3 sequence: CASSLSRGSNQPQHF. Here the CDR3 DNA reads TGTGCCAGCAGTCTCAGCCGAGGTAGCAATCAGCCCCAGCATTTT.

The chain recombines TRBV6-6 with TRBJ2-7; possibly TRBD2 for D (6 bases). The CDR3 sequence is 14 residues long. Germline lookup yields CDR1 MNHNY and CDR2 SVGAGI (reference sequence). Trimming took 8 bases from V and 3 from J, leaving 17 bases between them. This CDR3 reads CASASPGLDYEQYF. The CDR3 nucleotides read TGTGCCAGCGCTTCCCCGGGACTGGACTACGAGCAGTACTTC.

The rearrangement uses TRBV9 and TRBJ2-7; maybe TRBD1 (6 bases). V lost 0 bases to trimming and J lost 3 bases, with 13 bases between them. The length of the CDR3 is 15 residues. Germline V gives CDR1 SGDLS, CDR2 YYNGEE. The chain's CDR3 is CASSVGQEPFYEQYF. DNA for the CDR3: TGTGCCAGCAGCGTAGGACAGGAGCCTTTCTACGAGCAGTACTTC. The full variable domain, in which reference TRBV9 and TRBJ2-7 provide the parts outside the CDR3, is DSGVTQTPKHLITATGQRVTLRCSPRSGDLSVYWYQQSLDQGLQFLIQYYNGEERAKGNILERFSAQQFPDLHSELNLSSLELGDSALYFCASSVGQEPFYEQYFGPGTRLTVT.

J is TRBJ1-2 and V is TRBV6-5; D perhaps matches TRBD1 (5 bases). Germline assignment: CDR1 MNHEY and CDR2 SVGAGI. This CDR3 has 11 residues. Trimming pared 11 bases from V and 8 bases from J, leaving 15 bases between. DNA for the CDR3: TGTGCCGCGCGATGGGGGGAGGGCTACACCTTC. Translating it yields CAARWGEGYTF.